This TCR beta chain came from a study of shared clonotypes between healthy human individuals. Produced via immunoSEQ multiplex PCR; TCRdb's table is partial and in-frame only. The table has hundreds of thousands of clones, approximately 73% seen once. The CDR3 is 14 residues long. Germline lookup yields CDR1 MNHNS and CDR2 SASEGT. The V end lost 6 bases, the J end lost 3 bases, and 14 bases lay between the germline ends. The chain recombines TRBV6-1 with TRBJ2-5; D not certain. The sample comprised memory CD4+ T cells sorted from blood. The sample's subset: CD45RA-negative fraction. The sequence was obtained from a woman younger than 45 in good health. This CDR3 is CASRVRGGKETQYF. CDR3 in DNA: TGTGCCAGCAGGGTAAGAGGTGGTAAAGAGACCCAGTACTTC.